These T cell receptor beta chains were read from a single sample in a study of blood T cell repertoires in COVID-19. Sequencing used immunoSEQ multiplex PCR; TCRdb keeps in-frame clones, though not all of them. The top ten clones hold under 1% of a sample with 95,000 to 150,000 clones, 71% of them seen once. Sequencing was carried out using peripheral blood. The receptors come from a human donor with acute or convalescent COVID-19. The donor label of this sample is uncertain. CDR3s include the opening cysteine and the closing phenylalanine or tryptophan. D genes are given only for firm matches. Some rows have no size entry. The others give once, few or many, or a class for an expanded clone.

TRBJ1-6,TRBD1,-,16,TRBV30,TGTGCCTGGAGCGGACTTGGGACAGGGGAAAATTCACCCCTCCACTTT,CAWSGLGTGENSPLHF
TRBJ2-1,TRBD2,-,15,TRBV9,TGTGCCAGCAGCGCCACTAGCGGGGGGGCCAATGAGCAGTTCTTC,CASSATSGGANEQFF
TRBJ1-1,TRBD1,-,15,TRBV4-1,TGCGCCAGCAGCCCGGGACAGGGGGCGAACACTGAAGCTTTCTTT,CASSPGQGANTEAFF
TRBJ1-2,-,-,11,TRBV10-2,TGCGCCACCCACAGGGATGGAGGCTACACCTTC,CATHRDGGYTF
TRBJ2-1,-,-,14,TRBV11-2,TGTGCCAGCAGCTTAGAACTAGCCCTGAATGAGCAGTTCTTC,CASSLELALNEQFF
TRBJ2-1,TRBD1,-,13,TRBV29-1,TGCAGCGTTTCGAAGGGGGCGTATCTTGAGCAGTTCTTC,CSVSKGAYLEQFF
TRBJ2-3,TRBD2,-,16,TRBV2,TGTGCCAGCAGTATAGGGGAGGGACTAGCCGCAGATACGCAGTATTTT,CASSIGEGLAADTQYF
TRBJ2-5,-,-,15,TRBV4-2,TGTGCCAGCAGCCAGAAGGGGGGGTGGGGAGAGACCCAGTACTTC,CASSQKGGWGETQYF
TRBJ2-3,TRBD1,once,15,TRBV2,TGTGCCAGCAGTGAGGCGGACAGGGGCCCAGATACGCAGTATTTT,CASSEADRGPDTQYF
TRBJ1-3,-,-,17,TRBV7-8,TGTGCCAGCAGCTTAGCGGTGCGGGGATCCTCTGGAAACACCATATATTTT,CASSLAVRGSSGNTIYF